This T cell receptor beta chain was found in a study of tissue T cells after allogeneic stem cell transplantation. Non-transplant comparator patients with other cancers had at least five gastrointestinal samples and no known gastrointestinal disease. TCRbeta CDR3 was sequenced at survey depth with template counts. The data were produced by immunoSEQ multiplex PCR, yet TCRdb's version contains in-frame clones alone and is incomplete. Of under 9,000 clones listed, roughly 60% are singletons. The CDR3 extends over 15 amino acids. Germline CDR1 and CDR2: SGHAT and FQNNGV. Germline trimming cut 5 bases from V and 4 bases from J; bases unmatched to any gene: 9. Study-wide points: Tissue-detected TCR repertoire was only partly captured by blood and spleen T cells.

A remark on this clone: What it binds is unknown.

Specimen: duodenum tissue, collected at autopsy. V usage is TRBV11-2 and J usage is TRBJ2-5; 8 positions match TRBD1. The TCR sequence derives from a female donor over 55 with lung cancer. CDR3 amino acids: CASSLTGTGPETQYF. CDR3 DNA: TGTGCCAGCAGCCTAACCGGGACAGGACCAGAGACCCAGTACTTC.